Presented here are 24 T cell receptor beta chains from one specimen sequenced in a study of blood T cell repertoires in COVID-19. Sequencing was performed with immunoSEQ multiplex PCR; in TCRdb, only in-frame clones are kept and a portion is missing. The sample contains 60,000 to 95,000 clones, roughly 70% of which appear only once. The source material was peripheral blood. The receptors shown here come from a human donor with acute or convalescent COVID-19. The donor label of this sample is uncertain.

The rearrangement joins TRBV9 to TRBJ1-3, with D possibly TRBD1 on 6 matching bases. Germline V gene sequence: CDR1 SGDLS, CDR2 YYNGEE. The CDR3 is 15 amino acids. Trimming left V 4 bases short and J 4 bases short, with 15 bases between. The CDR3 sequence is CASSPSTGSGNTIYF. The CDR3 DNA is TGTGCCAGCAGCCCCTCGACAGGTTCAGGAAACACCATATATTTT.

This clone has more than one count but fewer than ten. J is TRBJ1-1 and V is TRBV19; TRBD1 is a possible D gene (6 bases). CDR3 length: 15 residues. Between the trimmed V and J ends, which lost 5 bases and 6 bases, there was a span of 19 bases. CDR1 and CDR2 from the germline V gene are LNHDA and SQIVND (reference sequence). CDR3 residues: CASSVGGAGSSEAFF. CDR3 coding DNA: TGTGCCAGTAGTGTTGGGGGGGCAGGTTCGTCTGAAGCTTTCTTT.

This chain connects TRBV10-3 to TRBJ2-3, with 9 bases that match TRBD1. The CDR3 runs 13 residues. V was clipped by 10 bases and J by 13 bases; unmatched bases: 15. CDR1 and CDR2 (germline): ENHRY, SYGVKD. The CDR3 protein is CATRLGQGLQEYF. The CDR3 region has the DNA TGTGCCACCCGCCTAGGACAGGGGTTACAGGAGTATTTT.

V is TRBV5-1 and J is TRBJ1-2; possible D gene TRBD1, 5 bases. This CDR3 has 13 residues. V was cut by 0 bases and J by 6 bases, with 9 bases left in between. In germline, CDR1 is SGHRS, CDR2 YFSETQ. The CDR3 sequence: CASSLGKGNGYTF. The CDR3 nucleotides are TGCGCCAGCAGCTTGGGAAAGGGGAATGGCTACACCTTC.

This clone was counted a few times. This rearrangement joins TRBV7-3 to TRBJ2-7; the match to TRBD1 covers 8 bases. Germline lookup yields CDR1 SGHTA and CDR2 FQGTGA. V shed 5 bases, J shed 2 bases, and the junction held 5 bases outside the gene matches. This CDR3 is built from 14 residues. CDR3: CASSAGGHPYEQYF. The CDR3 DNA follows: TGTGCCAGCAGCGCAGGGGGCCATCCCTACGAGCAGTACTTC.

The V gene is TRBV28, the J gene TRBJ1-6, with 11 nucleotides matching TRBD1. This CDR3 has 15 amino acids. Germline values: CDR1 MDHEN, CDR2 SYDVKM. The V and J ends lost 8 bases and 10 bases, in that order; junction bases with no gene match: 10. For the CDR3, the DNA is TGTGCCAGCCACCCTACGGACAGGGGGCGATCACCCCTCCACTTT. Protein product: CASHPTDRGRSPLHF.

Concerning this clone: Other DNA sequences in the sample encode the same CDR3. V is TRBV29-1 and J is TRBJ2-7; 8 bases map to TRBD2. Germline V gene data show CDR1 as SQVTM and CDR2 as ANQGSEA. J was trimmed by 4 bases and V by 5 bases; bases with no gene match: 7. The CDR3 consists of 13 residues. For the CDR3, the DNA is TGCAGCGTTCAGGGCGGGAGGTCGTACGAGCAGTACTTC. Translating it yields CSVQGGRSYEQYF.

The chain employs TRBV5-4 and TRBJ2-6, with D possibly TRBD1 on 5 matching bases. V was cut by 2 bases and J by 2 bases, with 8 bases left in between. CDR1 SGHNT and CDR2 YYREEE come from the germline V gene (reference sequence). The CDR3 length is 15 residues. CDR3 in amino acids: CASSFQGTGANVLTF. The CDR3 DNA reads TGTGCCAGCAGCTTTCAGGGAACTGGGGCCAACGTCCTGACTTTC.

J is TRBJ1-5 and V is TRBV6-5; D gene uncertain. Germline V CDR1 and CDR2: MNHEY, SVGAGI. The CDR3 is made up of 16 amino acids. The V end lost 2 bases, the J end lost 2 bases, and 13 bases lay between the germline ends. The CDR3 here is CASSYGRGRGNQPQHF. CDR3 DNA sequence: TGTGCCAGCAGTTACGGTCGGGGTCGGGGCAATCAGCCCCAGCATTTT.

This clone occurred a few times. Other nucleotide sequences from this sample produce the same CDR3. The genes are TRBV5-1 and TRBJ2-1; the match to TRBD2 covers 14 bases. The CDR3 has 15 residues. From germline, CDR1 is SGHRS and CDR2 YFSETQ. With V trimmed by 4 bases and J by 7 bases, 4 bases remained unmatched. The CDR3 protein is CASSGRLAGGNEQFF. CDR3 DNA: TGCGCCAGCAGCGGTCGACTAGCGGGGGGGAATGAGCAGTTCTTC. Full variable domain (rest looked up from reference TRBV5-1 and TRBJ2-1): KAGVTQTPRYLIKTRGQQVTLSCSPISGHRSVSWYQQTPGQGLQFLFEYFSETQRNKGNFPGRFSGRQFSNSRSEMNVSTLELGDSALYLCASSGRLAGGNEQFFGPGTRLTVL.

This clone was picked up one time. V is TRBV5-8 and J is TRBJ2-3; 10 positions match TRBD2. Germline CDR1 SGHTS, CDR2 YDEGEE. This CDR3 is 15 amino acids long. The V segment lost 0 bases and the J segment 5 bases; nucleotides outside the gene matches: 3. The CDR3 region has the DNA TGTGCCAGCAGCTTGGAGCTAGCGGGAGTAGATACGCAGTATTTT. Translation gives CASSLELAGVDTQYF.

The chain links TRBV7-2 to TRBJ2-1; 10 bases line up with TRBD2. The CDR3 runs to 14 residues. CDR1 SGHTA and CDR2 FQGNSA come from the germline V gene. V lost 1 base and J lost 15; bases outside the gene matches: 9. CDR3 sequence (DNA): TGTGCCAGCAGCTTAGGGACTAGCGGAGGTGGTATGTTCTTC. Protein sequence: CASSLGTSGGGMFF.

This clone came up a few times. The chain combines TRBV7-2 with TRBJ1-5; D is undetermined. V was pared by 4 bases and J by 6 bases, with 10 bases between. The CDR3 runs 13 residues. The germline gives CDR1 SGHTA, CDR2 FQGNSA. CDR3 protein: CASSSQTGQPQHF. In DNA, the CDR3 is TGTGCCAGCAGCTCCCAGACGGGTCAGCCCCAGCATTTT.

This chain joins TRBV19 and TRBJ2-6, with D maybe TRBD1 (5 bases). Germline V gene lookup returns CDR1 LNHDA and CDR2 SQIVND (reference sequence). With 7 bases removed from V and 1 base from J, the gap between germline ends came to 14 bases. This CDR3 has 16 amino acids. CDR3 residues: CASKGQGSSGANVLTF. In nucleotides, the CDR3 is TGTGCCAGTAAGGGGCAGGGCTCATCTGGGGCCAACGTCCTGACTTTC.

This chain links TRBV5-1 with TRBJ1-2, with D unclear. CDR1 is SGHRS and CDR2 is YFSETQ in the germline V gene. The CDR3 spans 15 residues. Trimming took off 3 bases at V and 4 bases at J, with 16 bases between the two ends. CDR3: CASSSINSGVYGYTF. The CDR3 nucleotides read TGCGCCAGCAGCTCGATAAACTCGGGAGTCTATGGCTACACCTTC.

The J gene is TRBJ2-5, the V gene TRBV24-1; a weak D match, TRBD2 (5 bases). The germline V gene has CDR1 KGHDR and CDR2 SFDVKD. There are 14 residues in the CDR3. Trimming stripped 3 bases from V and 2 bases from J, with 9 bases between. The CDR3 sequence: CATSDGGPQETQYF. In DNA, the CDR3 is TGTGCCACCAGTGATGGAGGTCCTCAAGAGACCCAGTACTTC.

This clone was detected only a few times. The chain carries TRBV2 and TRBJ2-2, with 9 bases lining up with TRBD2. From germline, CDR1 is SNHLY and CDR2 FYNNEI. J lost 5 bases, V lost 9 bases, and 10 bases had no gene match. The CDR3 runs to 15 residues. The CDR3 region has the DNA TGTGCCAGTGGGGGAGCGGGAGGTTCGACCGGGGAGCTGTTTTTT. Residues: CASGGAGGSTGELFF. Full variable domain (rest looked up from reference TRBV2 and TRBJ2-2): EPEVTQTPSHQVTQMGQEVILRCVPISNHLYFYWYRQILGQKVEFLVSFYNNEISEKSEIFDDQFSVERPDGSNFTLKIRSTKLEDSAMYFCASGGAGGSTGELFFGEGSRLTVL.

CDR3 region: CASSVLTSGTDTQYF. The DNA for the CDR3 is TGTGCCAGCAGCGTATTAACTAGCGGGACAGATACGCAGTATTTT. The chain combines TRBV9 with TRBJ2-3; 9 bases are shared with TRBD2. J was trimmed by 3 bases and V by 1 base; bases with no gene match: 3. The CDR3 covers 15 residues. Germline assignment: CDR1 SGDLS and CDR2 YYNGEE.

The CDR3 DNA follows: TGTGCCAGCAGCCATACACAGAAGGTCGCCACTGAAGCTTTCTTT. Amino acid sequence: CASSHTQKVATEAFF. This chain joins TRBV5-5 and TRBJ1-1; D unclear. CDR1 and CDR2 (germline): SGHKS, YYEKEE (reference sequence). V was cut by 4 bases and J by 4 bases, with 17 bases left in between. This CDR3 spans 15 amino acids.

The chain's CDR3 is CATRTRDRDYGYTF. DNA for the CDR3: TGTGCCACCAGAACAAGGGACAGGGACTATGGCTACACCTTC. The rearrangement uses TRBV15 and TRBJ1-2; 9 nucleotides match TRBD1. With V trimmed by 6 bases and J by 3 bases, 5 bases remained unmatched. The germline V gene encodes CDR1 LNHNV and CDR2 YYDKDF (reference sequence). The CDR3 sequence is 14 residues long.

V gene TRBV28 combines with J gene TRBJ1-3; D is uncertain. This CDR3 contains 13 residues. V lost 3 bases to trimming and J lost 1 base, with 4 bases between them. Germline-derived CDR1 and CDR2 are MDHEN and SYDVKM. The CDR3 DNA reads TGTGCCAGCAGTTTGGCTTCTGGAAACACCATATATTTT. Protein sequence: CASSLASGNTIYF.

The chain is built from TRBV4-3 and TRBJ2-1; D unresolved. The CDR3 extends over 17 amino acids. Trimming shortened V by 4 bases and J by 1 base, and 17 bases separated the two germline ends. Germline CDR1 is LGHNA and CDR2 is YSLEER. CDR3 amino acids: CASSRYAATASYNEQFF. CDR3 coding DNA: TGCGCCAGCAGCCGCTACGCGGCCACTGCGTCCTACAATGAGCAGTTCTTC.

The chain links TRBV29-1 to TRBJ2-1; D is undetermined. Germline CDR1 and CDR2: SQVTM and ANQGSEA. The CDR3 is 11 residues long. V was cut by 8 bases and J by 0 bases, with 5 bases left in between. The CDR3 coding sequence is TGCAGCCTTAGCTCCTACAATGAGCAGTTCTTC. Its translation is CSLSSYNEQFF.

This clone is a singleton in its sample. CDR3 sequence (DNA): TGTGCCAGCCAAGACAGGGGGCGTAGTGGCTACACCTTC. It translates to CASQDRGRSGYTF. The J gene is TRBJ1-2, the V gene TRBV19, with 10 bases matching TRBD1. CDR1 is LNHDA, CDR2 SQIVND, per germline (reference sequence). The junction had 8 bases not matched to a gene; V was cut back by 9 bases and J by 7 bases. The CDR3 has 13 amino acids. The variable domain in full, completed from reference TRBV19 and TRBJ1-2, reads DGGITQSPKYLFRKEGQNVTLSCEQNLNHDAMYWYRQDPGQGLRLIYYSQIVNDFQKGDIAEGYSVSREKKESFPLTVTSAQKNPTAFYLCASQDRGRSGYTFGSGTRLTVV.